This TCR beta chain emerged from a study of blood T cells in healthy people across ages. Whole-study results and caveats: More naive CD4+ cells and higher diversity were found in long-lived than in aged donors. Per-million-T-cell TCR beta diversity fell roughly linearly with age.

Note on this clonotype: The target antigen is unknown.

The authors ran a second PCR of roughly 6 to 11 cycles using a sample-barcoded 5' primer and a J-beta primer mix. TCRdb re-called the 5' RACE reads with MiXCR, one entry per CDR3 protein. Seen here are hundreds of thousands of distinct CDR3 sequences, 55% to 75% observed once, and the top ten hold approximately 20%. V shed 4 bases and J shed 3 bases, with 9 bases lying between them. From germline, CDR1 is MNHEY and CDR2 SMNVEV (reference sequence). This CDR3 has 13 residues. The sample taken for sequencing was blood. The rearrangement links TRBV27 to TRBJ2-5; either TRBD1 or TRBD2 may fit D (6 bases each). The TCR was taken from a man aged 30 to 45 in good health. The CDR3 here is CASSWRGEETQYF. CDR3 sequence (DNA): TGTGCCAGCAGTTGGAGGGGGGAAGAGACCCAGTACTTC.